The 16 T cell receptor beta chains in this list originate from one sample, sequenced in a study of T cells in women clearing cervical HPV infection. The repertoire was sequenced with immunoSEQ multiplex PCR; TCRdb's copy has only in-frame clones and lacks some. This specimen shows 23,000 or so clones; the ten leading clones hold around 5.5%. The source material was blood buffy coat. The receptors here all came from a woman between 18 and 69 years old with a cervical HPV16 infection that either progressed to CIN3+ or cleared (not recorded which).

The CDR3 DNA, read in part, is TGCAGTGCTAGATCGACACTAGCGGGAGGAAGTGAG. Amino acids: CSARSTLAGGSE. The full CDR3 protein is CSARSTLAGGSEQFF. The V call is TRBV20-1, the J call TRBJ2-1; 12 bases map to TRBD2. The read finishes 3 residues shy of the CDR3 end, and the germline J gene is used to complete it. J gave up 9 bases and V 2 bases, and 8 bases lay outside the gene matches. The CDR3 spans 15 residues. Germline V gene data show CDR1 as DFQATT and CDR2 as SNEGSKA (reference sequence).

Turning to this clone: The CDR3 extends 3 residues past the end of the read, so its final part is completed from the germline J gene. This chain joins TRBV6-1 and TRBJ2-1, with 8 nucleotides matching TRBD2. CDR1 and CDR2 (germline): MNHNS, SASEGT. This CDR3 has 14 amino acids. Losses at the gene ends were 3 bases for V and 5 bases for J; bases not matched to a gene: 3. Incomplete CDR3 DNA: TGTGCCAGCAGTGATAGCGGGGATCACAATGAG. It encodes CASSDSGDHNE. From start to end, the CDR3 is CASSDSGDHNEQFF.

Comments on this clone: The CDR3 end falls 3 residues outside the read, so it is completed with the germline J gene. The chain combines TRBV6-2 or TRBV6-3 with TRBJ2-3; D is uncertain. Germline V gene sequence: CDR1 MNHEY, CDR2 SVGEGT. This CDR3 has 13 amino acids. The germline V and J ends were trimmed by 5 bases and 0 bases, with 6 bases remaining between them. CDR3 in amino acids: CASSILSTDTQYF. CDR3 DNA (partial): TGTGCCAGCAGTATACTTAGCACAGATACG.

Comment on this clone: The CDR3 goes on 3 residues after the read ends, and that part is filled in from the germline J gene. This sequence joins TRBV30 and TRBJ2-5; D is possibly TRBD2 (7 bases). With 3 bases removed from V and 5 bases from J, the gap between germline ends came to 19 bases. The CDR3 extends over 15 amino acids. The germline CDR1 and CDR2 sequences are GTSNPN and SVGIG (reference sequence). CDR3: CAWRGGRRGSETQYF. The part of the CDR3 DNA that was read is TGTGCCTGGAGGGGGGGGCGACGGGGGTCCGAGACC.

Notes on this clone: The read ends 3 residues early relative to the CDR3; the germline J gene fills the gap. The rearrangement links TRBV7-9 to TRBJ1-3; D unresolved. The germline V and J ends were trimmed by 4 bases and 4 bases, with 8 bases remaining between them. The CDR3 sequence is 13 residues long. Germline V gives CDR1 SEHNR, CDR2 FQNEAQ (reference sequence). The CDR3 spells CASSSPLGNTIYF. Incomplete CDR3 DNA: TGTGCCAGCAGCTCCCCCCTGGGAAACACC.

Details on this clone: The CDR3 extends 3 residues past the end of the read, so its final part is completed from the germline J gene. This chain joins TRBV28 and TRBJ2-7; D possibly corresponds to TRBD2 (6 bases). Per the germline V gene, CDR1 is MDHEN and CDR2 is SYDVKM. Trimming shortened V by 4 bases and J by 2 bases, and 9 bases separated the two germline ends. This CDR3 comprises 13 residues. The CDR3 loop is CASSSAGAYEQYF. CDR3 DNA (partial): TGTGCCAGCAGTTCAGCGGGTGCCTACGAG.

For this clone: Read data end 3 residues before the CDR3 end; the end is taken from the germline J gene. This rearrangement joins TRBV4-1 to TRBJ1-1, with 7 bases lining up with TRBD1. Germline V gene data show CDR1 as MGHRA and CDR2 as YSYEKL. The CDR3 contains 16 residues. V lost 2 bases to trimming and J lost 0 bases; unmatched junction nucleotides: 6. The part of the CDR3 DNA that was read is TGCGCCAGCAGCCAAATCGAACAGGGGCTGAACACTGAA. Translation: CASSQIEQGLNTE. From start to end, the CDR3 is CASSQIEQGLNTEAFF.

Incomplete CDR3 DNA: TGTGCCAGCAGCTTAACAGGGGTCTATGGC. This sequence encodes CASSLTGVYG. The full CDR3 sequence reads CASSLTGVYGYTF. This rearrangement joins TRBV13 to TRBJ1-2; 7 positions match TRBD1. The read finishes 3 residues shy of the CDR3 end, and the germline J gene is used to complete it. Germline CDR1 reads PRHDT; CDR2 reads FYEKMQ (reference sequence). The junction had 1 base not matched to a gene; V was cut back by 2 bases and J by 4 bases. The CDR3 sequence is 13 residues long.

With respect to this clone: Read coverage stops 3 residues before the CDR3 terminus; the germline J gene supplies the remainder. V is TRBV5-6 and J is TRBJ2-7, with TRBD1 identical over 10 bases. The germline V gene encodes CDR1 SGHDT and CDR2 YYEEEE. The CDR3 is made up of 14 amino acids. The ends lost 4 bases at V and 1 base at J; junction bases unmatched: 2. The CDR3 sequence: CASSRDRGSYEQYF. The DNA read from the CDR3 is TGTGCCAGCAGCAGGGACAGGGGTTCCTACGAG.

Details on this clone: The sequence runs out 3 residues before the end of the CDR3; the remainder is reconstructed from the germline J gene. The rearrangement uses TRBV7-9 and TRBJ2-1; 9 nucleotides line up with TRBD2. Germline trimming cut 6 bases from V and 9 bases from J; bases unmatched to any gene: 12. CDR1 is SEHNR and CDR2 is FQNEAQ in the germline V gene (reference sequence). The CDR3 runs 15 residues. The CDR3 DNA, read in part, is TGTGCCAGCAGATGGACTAGCGCGAAGATACCTGAG. This sequence encodes CASRWTSAKIPE. The whole CDR3 protein is CASRWTSAKIPEQFF.

About this clone itself: The CDR3 goes on 3 residues after the read ends, and that part is filled in from the germline J gene. V is TRBV19 and J is TRBJ2-7; TRBD2 matches 10 bases. Trimming cost V 7 bases and J 0 bases; bases outside gene matches: 3. The CDR3 is made up of 14 amino acids. Per germline, CDR1 LNHDA and CDR2 SQIVND (reference sequence). Here the CDR3 reads CASKPSGSSYEQYF. The DNA read from the CDR3 is TGTGCCAGTAAGCCTAGCGGGAGCTCCTACGAG.

As concerns this clone: Read sequence stops 3 residues before the CDR3 end, and the germline J gene provides the missing end. J is TRBJ2-2 and V is TRBV10-2, with a possible D match to TRBD2 (6 bases). Trimming removed 7 bases from V and 2 bases from J, with 11 bases in between. The germline gives CDR1 WSHSY, CDR2 SAAADI. The CDR3 spans 14 residues. The CDR3 reads CASTPGLNTGELFF. The sequenced CDR3 bases are TGCGCCAGCACCCCGGGACTTAACACCGGGGAG.

CDR3 region: CASSPPLAGGAETQYF. Incomplete CDR3 DNA: TGCGCCAGCAGCCCCCCCCTAGCGGGAGGGGCAGAGACC. V gene TRBV5-1 combines with J gene TRBJ2-5, with 12 bases fitting TRBD2. Coverage ceases 3 residues before the CDR3 finishes, and the germline J gene fills in the end. The junction had 8 bases not matched to a gene; V was cut back by 4 bases and J by 4 bases. This CDR3 comprises 16 residues. CDR1 and CDR2 from the germline V gene are SGHRS and YFSETQ.

Regarding this clone: Read data end 3 residues before the CDR3 end; the end is taken from the germline J gene. This sequence joins TRBV19 and TRBJ2-1, with 13 bases identical to TRBD2. V lost 8 bases and J lost 7; bases outside the gene matches: 8. The CDR3 consists of 15 residues. In germline, CDR1 is LNHDA, CDR2 SQIVND (reference sequence). The part of the CDR3 DNA that was read is TGTGCCAGTGGACTAGCGGGAGTGATCGGAAATGAG. Translated, it gives CASGLAGVIGNE. Given in full, the CDR3 is CASGLAGVIGNEQFF.

A note on this clone: The read falls 3 residues short of the CDR3 end, and the missing part is taken from the germline J gene. V usage is TRBV5-1 and J usage is TRBJ2-7; no clear D gene. The CDR3 totals 14 residues. CDR1 is SGHRS and CDR2 is YFSETQ in the germline V gene. The ends were cut back, 4 bases at V and 4 bases at J, with 15 bases in the middle. The CDR3 protein is CASSTGPYEYEQYF. The part of the CDR3 DNA that was read is TGCGCCAGCAGCACGGGTCCGTACGAGTACGAG.

A remark on this clone: The read ends 3 residues early relative to the CDR3; the germline J gene fills the gap. This chain links TRBV27 with TRBJ2-7; 8 bases are a match to TRBD1. CDR1 and CDR2 from the germline V gene are MNHEY and SMNVEV (reference sequence). J gave up 3 bases and V 2 bases, and 3 bases lay outside the gene matches. This CDR3 contains 14 residues. This CDR3 is CASSLGQGYYEQYF. Partial CDR3 DNA: TGTGCCAGCAGTTTAGGACAGGGTTACTACGAG.